These T cell receptor beta chains were read from a single sample in a study of CD8+CD57+ T cells in acquired aplastic anemia. TCRdb ran MiXCR on the reads and lists one entry per CDR3 protein. The repertoire includes some 44,000 distinct CDR3 sequences, approximately 71% of them detected once, and around a quarter sits in the top ten. The sequenced sample was sorted CD4+, CD8+, or CD8+CD57+ T cells (not recorded which) from PBMCs. These receptors came from a human donor in good health, serving as a control. The CDR3 runs from the conserved cysteine through the conserved F or W. D genes are given only for firm matches. Rows give clone size only sometimes, using once, few, many, or a class for an expanded clone.

CDR3nt: TGCAGTGCTAGCCCCAGCCTCAATCAGCCCCAGCATTTT; CDR3aa: CSASPSLNQPQHF; j_gene: TRBJ1-5; d_gene: .; v_gene: TRBV20-1; abundance: .
CDR3nt: TGTGCCAGCAGTGAATGGATAGGCCCATACTCCTACGAGCAGTACTTC; CDR3aa: CASSEWIGPYSYEQYF; j_gene: TRBJ2-7; d_gene: .; v_gene: TRBV25-1; abundance: .
CDR3nt: TGTGCCACCAGTGATTCAAGGACAGGACTGAATGAAAAACTGTTTTTT; CDR3aa: CATSDSRTGLNEKLFF; j_gene: TRBJ1-4; d_gene: TRBD1; v_gene: TRBV24-1; abundance: medium-sized
CDR3nt: TGTGCCAGCAGTTACTTGACAGGGCCCAACGAGCAGTACTTC; CDR3aa: CASSYLTGPNEQYF; j_gene: TRBJ2-7; d_gene: TRBD1; v_gene: TRBV6-5; abundance: once
CDR3nt: TGTGCCAGCAGCCTTGGGGGGGAACTCGGTGAAAAACTGCTTTTT; CDR3aa: CASSLGGELGEKLLF; j_gene: TRBJ1-4; d_gene: .; v_gene: TRBV13; abundance: .
CDR3nt: TGTGCCAGCAGCCTTCGGACAGGAGACACCGGGGAGCTGTTTTTT; CDR3aa: CASSLRTGDTGELFF; j_gene: TRBJ2-2; d_gene: TRBD1; v_gene: TRBV4-2; abundance: .
CDR3nt: TGTGCCAGCAGCTTAAACAGGGGTACTGAAGCTTTCTTT; CDR3aa: CASSLNRGTEAFF; j_gene: TRBJ1-1; d_gene: TRBD1; v_gene: TRBV7-9; abundance: .
CDR3nt: TGCAGCGTTGGCTGGTCAGGCGATAGCAATCAGCCCCAGCATTTT; CDR3aa: CSVGWSGDSNQPQHF; j_gene: TRBJ1-5; d_gene: .; v_gene: TRBV29-1; abundance: medium-sized
CDR3nt: TGTGCCAGCAGCTTTGACAGATATGGCTACACCTTC; CDR3aa: CASSFDRYGYTF; j_gene: TRBJ1-2; d_gene: .; v_gene: TRBV7-3; abundance: .
CDR3nt: TGTGCCAGCAGCGTCAGGGTTCGCCAGCCCCAGCATTTT; CDR3aa: CASSVRVRQPQHF; j_gene: TRBJ1-5; d_gene: .; v_gene: TRBV7-9; abundance: .
CDR3nt: TGTGCCAGCAGCCCCAAGAGAGAGCTGCCTAACAATGAGCAGTTCTTC; CDR3aa: CASSPKRELPNNEQFF; j_gene: TRBJ2-1; d_gene: .; v_gene: TRBV7-2; abundance: .
CDR3nt: TGTGCCAGCAGCTTAACCGGCCGGGTGGGGACAGATACGCAGTATTTT; CDR3aa: CASSLTGRVGTDTQYF; j_gene: TRBJ2-3; d_gene: .; v_gene: TRBV7-3; abundance: few
CDR3nt: TGTGCCAGCAGTCGGGTTGGTGAGCAGTTCTTC; CDR3aa: CASSRVGEQFF; j_gene: TRBJ2-1; d_gene: .; v_gene: TRBV25-1; abundance: .
CDR3nt: TGTGCTAGCGCCTTACGACTAGTGGGAAATGAGCAGTTCTTC; CDR3aa: CASALRLVGNEQFF; j_gene: TRBJ2-1; d_gene: .; v_gene: TRBV6-2/TRBV6-3; abundance: .
CDR3nt: TGTGCCAGCAGTTACTCGGACGAAGCGGAGACCCAGTACTTC; CDR3aa: CASSYSDEAETQYF; j_gene: TRBJ2-5; d_gene: .; v_gene: TRBV6-5; abundance: .
CDR3nt: TGTGCCAGCAGTGAAACAGGGAACTTGAACACTGAAGCTTTCTTT; CDR3aa: CASSETGNLNTEAFF; j_gene: TRBJ1-1; d_gene: .; v_gene: TRBV2; abundance: .
CDR3nt: TGTGCCAGCAGTAAACTAGCGGGACTTGTTGGTGAGCAGTTCTTC; CDR3aa: CASSKLAGLVGEQFF; j_gene: TRBJ2-1; d_gene: TRBD2; v_gene: TRBV2; abundance: .
CDR3nt: TGTGCCAGCAGCTTAGGTCGGGGGAGTACCTACGAGCAGTACTTC; CDR3aa: CASSLGRGSTYEQYF; j_gene: TRBJ2-7; d_gene: .; v_gene: TRBV13; abundance: .
CDR3nt: TGTGCCATCAGTGAATTCGGGGGGAACACTGAAGCTTTCTTT; CDR3aa: CAISEFGGNTEAFF; j_gene: TRBJ1-1; d_gene: .; v_gene: TRBV10-3; abundance: .
CDR3nt: TGTGCCGGCGGGAGGGAGACCCAGTACTTC; CDR3aa: CAGGRETQYF; j_gene: TRBJ2-5; d_gene: TRBD2; v_gene: TRBV2; abundance: .
CDR3nt: TGTGCCAGCAGTTTATCCGTCCTAGCGGGGGGGCGTGTTACGCAGTATTTT; CDR3aa: CASSLSVLAGGRVTQYF; j_gene: TRBJ2-3; d_gene: TRBD2; v_gene: TRBV28; abundance: many
CDR3nt: TGTGCCAGCATCGAAGGGACACGGGGGACCGGGGAGCTGTTTTTT; CDR3aa: CASIEGTRGTGELFF; j_gene: TRBJ2-2; d_gene: .; v_gene: TRBV7-6; abundance: .
CDR3nt: TGCGCCAGCTCTTGGGCCGGGGGCGAAAGCTCCTACGAGCGGTACTTT; CDR3aa: CASSWAGGESSYERYF; j_gene: TRBJ2-7; d_gene: .; v_gene: TRBV5-1; abundance: .
CDR3nt: TGTGCCATCAGTGATCGGGGAGGGGGGAATCAGCCCCAGCATTTT; CDR3aa: CAISDRGGGNQPQHF; j_gene: TRBJ1-5; d_gene: .; v_gene: TRBV10-3; abundance: .
CDR3nt: TGTGCCAGCAGAGAGACGGGAAACACTGAAGCTTTCTTT; CDR3aa: CASRETGNTEAFF; j_gene: TRBJ1-1; d_gene: .; v_gene: TRBV2; abundance: .
CDR3nt: TGTGCCATCAGTGAGTCGGGGACAGTCGCCTCCTACGAGCAGTACTTC; CDR3aa: CAISESGTVASYEQYF; j_gene: TRBJ2-7; d_gene: TRBD1; v_gene: TRBV10-3; abundance: .
CDR3nt: TGTGCCAGCAGTTACTCGACAGGATACGAGCAGTACTTC; CDR3aa: CASSYSTGYEQYF; j_gene: TRBJ2-7; d_gene: .; v_gene: TRBV2; abundance: .
CDR3nt: TGTGCCAGCAGTGAAGAGGGGGTCTATGGCTACACCTTC; CDR3aa: CASSEEGVYGYTF; j_gene: TRBJ1-2; d_gene: .; v_gene: TRBV25-1; abundance: .
CDR3nt: TGTGCCACCAGTGATGGGACAGCGGGGCTGTACAATGAGCAGTTCTTC; CDR3aa: CATSDGTAGLYNEQFF; j_gene: TRBJ2-1; d_gene: .; v_gene: TRBV24-1; abundance: .
CDR3nt: TGTGCCAGCAGTCAAAATTCCCGGGAGCACACCTTC; CDR3aa: CASSQNSREHTF; j_gene: TRBJ1-2; d_gene: .; v_gene: TRBV2; abundance: once
CDR3nt: TGCGCCAGCACCCCCCCGGGGGGGGCCTTTGAAGCTTTCTTT; CDR3aa: CASTPPGGAFEAFF; j_gene: TRBJ1-1; d_gene: .; v_gene: TRBV10-2; abundance: .
CDR3nt: TGTGCCAGCAGCCTGAAACAGGGAGCCCAGCCAGATACGCAGTATTTT; CDR3aa: CASSLKQGAQPDTQYF; j_gene: TRBJ2-3; d_gene: .; v_gene: TRBV11-2; abundance: .
CDR3nt: TGTGCCAGTAGTAGGGGACAGGAGCTGAACACTGAAGCTTTCTTT; CDR3aa: CASSRGQELNTEAFF; j_gene: TRBJ1-1; d_gene: TRBD1; v_gene: TRBV19; abundance: .
CDR3nt: TGTGCCAGCAGCAACGGCCTCCAAGGGACCCAGTACTTC; CDR3aa: CASSNGLQGTQYF; j_gene: TRBJ2-5; d_gene: .; v_gene: TRBV2; abundance: .
CDR3nt: TGTGCCAGCACTGGGAATAGCAATCAGCCCCAGCATTTT; CDR3aa: CASTGNSNQPQHF; j_gene: TRBJ1-5; d_gene: .; v_gene: TRBV2; abundance: .
CDR3nt: TGTGCCAGCAGCTTATATAGCGGGGGAGTGTACGAGCAGTACTTC; CDR3aa: CASSLYSGGVYEQYF; j_gene: TRBJ2-7; d_gene: TRBD2; v_gene: TRBV11-1; abundance: .
CDR3nt: TGTGCCAGCTCACCACCAGGGACAGGGGGTAATGAAAAACTGTTTTTT; CDR3aa: CASSPPGTGGNEKLFF; j_gene: TRBJ1-4; d_gene: TRBD1; v_gene: TRBV18; abundance: few
CDR3nt: TGCAGTGCTAGGCGACAGAGCAATGAAAAACTGTTTTTT; CDR3aa: CSARRQSNEKLFF; j_gene: TRBJ1-4; d_gene: .; v_gene: TRBV20-1; abundance: .
CDR3nt: TGTGCCACCAGTGATGGATCCCCGGGACACGATGGCTACACCTTC; CDR3aa: CATSDGSPGHDGYTF; j_gene: TRBJ1-2; d_gene: .; v_gene: TRBV24-1; abundance: .
CDR3nt: TGTGCCAGCAGCGTAGAATATGGGACAGGACGCACAGATACGCAGTATTTT; CDR3aa: CASSVEYGTGRTDTQYF; j_gene: TRBJ2-3; d_gene: TRBD1; v_gene: TRBV9; abundance: .
CDR3nt: TGTGCCATCAGGGACAGGGCTTTGGGTAACTATGGCTACACCTTC; CDR3aa: CAIRDRALGNYGYTF; j_gene: TRBJ1-2; d_gene: TRBD1; v_gene: TRBV10-3; abundance: .
CDR3nt: TGTGCCTGGAGTGGCCCTGACGGTTTACCTAACTATGGCTACACCTTC; CDR3aa: CAWSGPDGLPNYGYTF; j_gene: TRBJ1-2; d_gene: .; v_gene: TRBV30; abundance: .
CDR3nt: TGCGCCAGCAGCCAAGCCGTGACTAGCGGGGCAGTCCAAGAGACCCAGTACTTC; CDR3aa: CASSQAVTSGAVQETQYF; j_gene: TRBJ2-5; d_gene: TRBD2; v_gene: TRBV4-1; abundance: .
CDR3nt: TGTGCCAGCAGCCATAACTCAGGGGGCCACGAGCAGTACTTC; CDR3aa: CASSHNSGGHEQYF; j_gene: TRBJ2-7; d_gene: TRBD1; v_gene: TRBV13; abundance: .
CDR3nt: TGTGCCACCAGTGACATAGACAAACTCTATGGCTACACCTTC; CDR3aa: CATSDIDKLYGYTF; j_gene: TRBJ1-2; d_gene: .; v_gene: TRBV24-1; abundance: medium-sized
CDR3nt: TGTGCCAGCAGCGCCGGAGGCGCGGGGGGGCTGGGAGGTACGCAGTATTTT; CDR3aa: CASSAGGAGGLGGTQYF; j_gene: TRBJ2-3; d_gene: TRBD2; v_gene: TRBV11-2; abundance: once
CDR3nt: TGTGCCAGCAGCTTAGAGGCAGATGTGAATGAGCAGTTCTTC; CDR3aa: CASSLEADVNEQFF; j_gene: TRBJ2-1; d_gene: .; v_gene: TRBV7-6; abundance: .
CDR3nt: TGTGCCAGCAGCCCCGTAGTCTCTGAAGCTTTCTTT; CDR3aa: CASSPVVSEAFF; j_gene: TRBJ1-1; d_gene: .; v_gene: TRBV7-2; abundance: .
CDR3nt: TGTGCCATCGCAGGACAGTCTACCGCATACGAGCAGTACTTC; CDR3aa: CAIAGQSTAYEQYF; j_gene: TRBJ2-7; d_gene: .; v_gene: TRBV10-3; abundance: .
CDR3nt: TGTGCCAGCAGAGAATCAGGGGTCGTAGACAATGAGCAGTTCTTC; CDR3aa: CASRESGVVDNEQFF; j_gene: TRBJ2-1; d_gene: .; v_gene: TRBV25-1; abundance: .
CDR3nt: TGCAGTGCTAGTGCCCTGTCTGGACGGAGCTCCTACGAGCAGTACTTC; CDR3aa: CSASALSGRSSYEQYF; j_gene: TRBJ2-7; d_gene: .; v_gene: TRBV20-1; abundance: .
CDR3nt: TGCGCCAGCAGTGAAGGGGCTGAGCAGTTCTTC; CDR3aa: CASSEGAEQFF; j_gene: TRBJ2-1; d_gene: .; v_gene: TRBV10-1; abundance: once
CDR3nt: TGTGCCAGCAGGCGAACGGTGAACACTGAAGCTTTCTTT; CDR3aa: CASRRTVNTEAFF; j_gene: TRBJ1-1; d_gene: .; v_gene: TRBV2; abundance: .